The TCR beta chain described here comes from a study of shared T cell receptors in the human thymus. Sequencing was performed with immunoSEQ multiplex PCR; in TCRdb, only in-frame clones are kept and a portion is missing. There are 700,000 or so clones in the sample; over 75% occur only once, and roughly 0.01% lies in the top ten. Germline CDR1 LGHNA, CDR2 YSLEER. The V and J ends lost 0 bases and 1 base, in that order; junction bases with no gene match: 3. The CDR3 totals 16 residues. These data were likewise used in another study, on human thymus T cells.

The sample taken for sequencing was thymocytes. The TCR was taken from a girl less than two years old with a congenital heart defect. The chain is built from TRBV4-3 and TRBJ2-3; TRBD2 agrees at 8 bases. The CDR3 spells CASSQDPAGGTDTQYF. CDR3 bases: TGCGCCAGCAGCCAAGATCCAGCGGGGGGCACAGATACGCAGTATTTT.